The 24 T cell receptor beta chains presented below share a single source sample, sequenced in a study of radiotherapy plus CTLA-4 blockade in lung cancer. Here immunoSEQ multiplex PCR was the method, and the copy in TCRdb shows in-frame clones only, minus some. The sample shows more than 80,000 clones, approximately 81% of them seen only once. The specimen was peripheral blood, collected from a patient treated with radiotherapy plus ipilimumab. The source of these receptors is a human donor with non-small cell lung cancer that progressed on radiotherapy plus ipilimumab. Some clones in this sample may be carry-over from other donors' samples.

V usage is TRBV6-1 and J usage is TRBJ2-7; D gene ambiguous. Between the trimmed V and J ends, which lost 2 bases and 5 bases, there was a span of 10 bases. Germline loops: CDR1 MNHNS, CDR2 SASEGT. The CDR3 runs to 13 residues. In DNA form, the CDR3 reads TGTGCCAGCAGTGAACCGAACTGGAACGAGCAGTACTTC. Its protein product is CASSEPNWNEQYF.

The V call is TRBV6-1, the J call TRBJ2-3, with TRBD1 matching over 10 bases. Germline lookup yields CDR1 MNHNS and CDR2 SASEGT. The CDR3 consists of 15 residues. The V segment lost 6 bases and the J segment 2 bases; nucleotides outside the gene matches: 5. The CDR3, as DNA: TGTGCCAGCAGGACTGGGACAGGGGCCACAGATACGCAGTATTTT. Translated: CASRTGTGATDTQYF.

There are a few counts of this clone. The chain is built from TRBV15 and TRBJ2-7, with a weak D call TRBD1 (7 bases). The V gene lost 11 bases and the J gene lost 0 bases, with 14 bases spanning the gap. This CDR3 comprises 13 residues. Per germline, CDR1 LNHNV and CDR2 YYDKDF (reference sequence). CDR3 protein: CAVGQGGSYEQYF. In nucleotides, the CDR3 is TGTGCCGTCGGTCAGGGGGGCTCCTACGAGCAGTACTTC.

Worth noting for this clone: The germline gene is not matched at one end of the junction; a read error may be the cause. CDR3 loop: CVSSSPAGGGSGELFF. The CDR3 nucleotides are TGTGTCAGCAGCTCCCCAGCAGGGGGTGGTTCCGGGGAGCTGTTTTTT. V gene TRBV7-9 combines with J gene TRBJ2-2; 7 bases agree with TRBD1. This CDR3 has 16 residues. The germline V gene has CDR1 SEHNR and CDR2 FQNEAQ (reference sequence).

V and J are TRBV7-2 and TRBJ2-1; 8 bases map to TRBD1. The CDR3 sequence is 16 residues long. J lost 6 bases, V lost 2 bases, and 9 bases had no gene match. Germline V gives CDR1 SGHTA, CDR2 FQGNSA. CDR3: CASSLTRATGVNEQFF. CDR3 DNA: TGTGCCAGCAGCTTAACCCGGGCGACAGGGGTCAATGAGCAGTTCTTC.

The rearrangement joins TRBV4-1 to TRBJ1-5; D possibly corresponds to TRBD1 (5 bases). The CDR3 is 14 residues long. Trimming left V 1 base short and J 1 base short, with 5 bases between. Germline V CDR1 and CDR2: MGHRA, YSYEKL. The CDR3 protein is CASSQGDSNQPQHF. CDR3 in DNA: TGCGCCAGCAGCCAAGGGGACAGCAATCAGCCCCAGCATTTT.

This clone was recorded once. The chain combines TRBV7-2 with TRBJ2-3; D is ambiguous. The CDR3 is 14 amino acids. Looked up from germline, CDR1 is SGHTA and CDR2 is FQGNSA. The V gene lost 7 bases and the J gene lost 0 bases, with 11 bases spanning the gap. The CDR3 sequence is CASTPPSSTDTQYF. The CDR3 nucleotides read TGTGCCAGCACCCCCCCCTCTAGCACAGATACGCAGTATTTT.

The chain combines TRBV30 with TRBJ1-3; D is uncertain. CDR3 size: 14 residues. Trimming took off 5 bases at V and 3 bases at J, with 14 bases between the two ends. From germline, CDR1 is GTSNPN and CDR2 SVGIG (reference sequence). CDR3 in amino acids: CAWGRAGVGNTIYF. CDR3 DNA: TGTGCCTGGGGGAGGGCAGGAGTTGGAAACACCATATATTTT.

The rearrangement uses TRBV5-6 and TRBJ2-7; 8 positions agree with TRBD1. The CDR3 loop spans 13 amino acids. Looked up from germline, CDR1 is SGHDT and CDR2 is YYEEEE. V was pared by 4 bases and J by 3 bases, with 3 bases of the junction left unmatched. CDR3 in amino acids: CASSGGQDYEQYF. DNA for the CDR3: TGTGCCAGCAGCGGGGGACAGGACTACGAGCAGTACTTC.

The chain carries TRBV6-1 and TRBJ2-7; 9 bases map to TRBD1. Per the germline V gene, CDR1 is MNHNS and CDR2 is SASEGT. The CDR3 length is 19 residues. V gave up 0 bases and J gave up 0 bases; unmatched junction bases: 12. The CDR3 DNA reads as TGTGCCAGCAGTGAAGCGCCGGGACAGGGAAGCATCCTCTCCTACGAGCAGTACTTC. Residues: CASSEAPGQGSILSYEQYF.

The rearrangement joins TRBV27 to TRBJ1-3; 9 bases agree with TRBD1. Looked up from germline, CDR1 is MNHEY and CDR2 is SMNVEV (reference sequence). This CDR3 has 15 amino acids. Trimming took 2 bases from V and 7 from J; bases not matched to a gene: 6. DNA of the CDR3: TGTGCCAGCAGTTTAAGTGGGACAGGGACGAACACCATATATTTT. Protein sequence: CASSLSGTGTNTIYF.

The chain recombines TRBV4-3 with TRBJ1-2; D is ambiguous. Deletions cut 0 bases from V and 3 bases from J, with 8 bases between. The CDR3 extends over 14 amino acids. In germline, CDR1 is LGHNA, CDR2 YSLEER. The CDR3 loop is CASSQEQNYYGYTF. Written as DNA, the CDR3 is TGCGCCAGCAGCCAAGAACAGAACTACTATGGCTACACCTTC.

The chain employs TRBV30 and TRBJ1-6; no definite D call. This CDR3 contains 13 residues. The V gene lost 2 bases and the J gene lost 2 bases, with 4 bases spanning the gap. CDR1 and CDR2 from the germline V gene are GTSNPN and SVGIG (reference sequence). CDR3 nucleotides: TGTGCCTGGAGTCTTGCCTATAATTCACCCCTCCACTTT. This translates into CAWSLAYNSPLHF.

This chain uses TRBV28 with TRBJ1-1, with D perhaps matching TRBD1 (6 bases). The CDR3 extends over 13 amino acids. Trimming took 9 bases from V and 6 from J, leaving 17 bases between them. Per the germline V gene, CDR1 is MDHEN and CDR2 is SYDVKM. Here the CDR3 DNA reads TGTGCCAGTCGTCTCGGGACAACCTCTGAAGCTTTCTTT. Translated: CASRLGTTSEAFF.

V is TRBV7-2 and J is TRBJ2-1, with 13 bases lining up with TRBD2. Germline loops: CDR1 SGHTA, CDR2 FQGNSA. The ends lost 4 bases at V and 0 bases at J; junction bases unmatched: 3. The CDR3 loop spans 17 amino acids. CDR3 nucleotides: TGTGCCAGCAGCTCCCGGACTAGCGGGAGCTCCTACAATGAGCAGTTCTTC. It specifies CASSSRTSGSSYNEQFF.

The chain recombines TRBV2 with TRBJ2-1, with TRBD1 matching over 7 bases. J gave up 3 bases and V 1 base, and 3 bases lay outside the gene matches. The CDR3 totals 15 residues. The germline V gene has CDR1 SNHLY and CDR2 FYNNEI. CDR3 in DNA: TGTGCCAGCAGTGAAGAGGGGGCGGGCTACAATGAGCAGTTCTTC. Translated: CASSEEGAGYNEQFF.

This chain connects TRBV5-6 to TRBJ1-5; tentative D call: TRBD1 (6 bases). Germline CDR1 and CDR2: SGHDT and YYEEEE. V was clipped by 1 base and J by 7 bases, with 9 bases between them. The CDR3 contains 13 residues. The CDR3 loop is CASSLQGKQPQHF. The CDR3 DNA reads TGTGCCAGCAGCTTGCAGGGGAAGCAGCCCCAGCATTTT.

The genes are TRBV6-6 and TRBJ1-2, with D perhaps matching TRBD1 (5 bases). CDR1 MNHNY and CDR2 SVGAGI come from the germline V gene (reference sequence). Between the trimmed V and J ends, which lost 6 bases and 3 bases, there was a span of 11 bases. This CDR3 spans 13 amino acids. The CDR3 DNA reads TGTGCCAGCAGGCACAGGAAATACTATGGCTACACCTTC. This gives the protein CASRHRKYYGYTF.

This sequence joins TRBV7-3 and TRBJ2-7; no firm D call. CDR1 and CDR2 (germline): SGHTA, FQGTGA. This CDR3 comprises 13 residues. V shed 6 bases and J shed 2 bases, with 11 bases lying between them. The CDR3 region has the DNA TGTGCCAGCAGTAAAGCACCTACCTACGAGCAGTACTTC. As protein: CASSKAPTYEQYF.

The chain employs TRBV5-4 and TRBJ1-2; 8 bases agree with TRBD1. From germline, CDR1 is SGHNT and CDR2 YYREEE (reference sequence). V dropped 0 bases and J dropped 6; count of bases not matched to a gene: 7. The CDR3 totals 15 residues. CDR3 DNA sequence: TGTGCCAGCAGCTTGGTGTCAGGGGGCGTGGATGGCTACACCTTC. It is translated as CASSLVSGGVDGYTF. The whole variable domain, filled in from reference TRBV5-4 and TRBJ1-2, reads ETGVTQSPTHLIKTRGQQVTLRCSSQSGHNTVSWYQQALGQGPQFIFQYYREEENGRGNFPPRFSGLQFPNYSSELNVNALELDDSALYLCASSLVSGGVDGYTFGSGTRLTVV.

The gene calls are TRBV7-2 and TRBJ1-2; D unclear. This CDR3 spans 14 amino acids. V gave up 3 bases and J gave up 5 bases, with 13 bases separating them. Germline V gives CDR1 SGHTA, CDR2 FQGNSA. CDR3 sequence (DNA): TGTGCCAGCAGCTTCTATGGGGTTGAGTATGGCTACACCTTC. Its protein product is CASSFYGVEYGYTF.

This sequence joins TRBV19 and TRBJ1-4, with 10 nucleotides matching TRBD1. Germline trimming cut 4 bases from V and 6 bases from J; bases unmatched to any gene: 8. The CDR3 contains 16 residues. Germline CDR1 reads LNHDA; CDR2 reads SQIVND (reference sequence). CDR3 residues: CASSTRGTGADEKLFF. CDR3 bases: TGTGCCAGTAGTACCCGGGGGACAGGGGCGGATGAAAAACTGTTTTTT. Based on the CDR3 plus reference TRBV19 and TRBJ1-4, the full variable domain is DGGITQSPKYLFRKEGQNVTLSCEQNLNHDAMYWYRQDPGQGLRLIYYSQIVNDFQKGDIAEGYSVSREKKESFPLTVTSAQKNPTAFYLCASSTRGTGADEKLFFGSGTQLSVL.

J is TRBJ1-1 and V is TRBV7-2; tentatively, D is TRBD1 (5 bases). The germline gives CDR1 SGHTA, CDR2 FQGNSA. This CDR3 has 18 residues. The ends were cut back, 2 bases at V and 3 bases at J, with 22 bases in the middle. This CDR3 is CASSLLPPGQGADTEAFF. CDR3 DNA: TGTGCCAGCAGCTTATTACCTCCTGGGCAGGGCGCGGACACTGAAGCTTTCTTT.

The J gene is TRBJ2-4, the V gene TRBV5-6; 7 nucleotides agree with TRBD2. The CDR3 totals 15 residues. V was clipped by 1 base and J by 4 bases; unmatched bases: 5. The V gene's germline CDR1 is SGHDT and CDR2 YYEEEE. The CDR3 DNA reads TGTGCCAGCAGCTTGCGGGGGGAGCCTAAAAACATTCAGTACTTC. This translates into CASSLRGEPKNIQYF.